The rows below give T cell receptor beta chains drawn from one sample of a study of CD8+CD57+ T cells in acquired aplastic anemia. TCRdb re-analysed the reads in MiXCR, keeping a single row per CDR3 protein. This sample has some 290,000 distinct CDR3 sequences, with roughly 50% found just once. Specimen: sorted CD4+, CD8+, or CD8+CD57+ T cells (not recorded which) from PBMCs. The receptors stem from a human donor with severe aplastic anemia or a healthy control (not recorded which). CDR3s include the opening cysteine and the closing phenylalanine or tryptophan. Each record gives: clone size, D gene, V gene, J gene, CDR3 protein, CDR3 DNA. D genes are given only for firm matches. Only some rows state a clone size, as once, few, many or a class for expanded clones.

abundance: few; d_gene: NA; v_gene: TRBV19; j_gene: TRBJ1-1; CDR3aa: CASSIARTTEAFF; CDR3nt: TGTGCCAGTAGTATCGCACGGACCACTGAAGCTTTCTTT
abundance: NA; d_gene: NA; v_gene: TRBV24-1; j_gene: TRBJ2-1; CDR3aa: CATSADDSYNEQFF; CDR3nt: TGTGCCACCAGTGCCGACGACAGCTACAATGAGCAGTTCTTC
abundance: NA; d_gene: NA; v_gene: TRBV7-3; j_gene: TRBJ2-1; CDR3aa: CAGSLSAGPPGVDEQFF; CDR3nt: TGTGCCGGCAGCTTAAGCGCGGGACCCCCGGGAGTCGATGAGCAGTTCTTC
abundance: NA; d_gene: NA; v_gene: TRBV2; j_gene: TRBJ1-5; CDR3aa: CASSGQEKGNQPQHF; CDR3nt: TGTGCCAGCAGTGGTCAGGAAAAAGGGAATCAGCCCCAGCATTTT
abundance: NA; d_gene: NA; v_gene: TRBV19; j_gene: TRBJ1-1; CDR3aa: CASSIGGNTEAFF; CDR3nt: TGTGCCAGTAGTATAGGGGGGAACACTGAAGCTTTCTTT
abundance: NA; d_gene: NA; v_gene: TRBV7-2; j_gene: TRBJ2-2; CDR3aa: CASRSPGSTGELFF; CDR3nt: TGTGCCAGCAGGTCGCCCGGGAGCACCGGGGAGCTGTTTTTT
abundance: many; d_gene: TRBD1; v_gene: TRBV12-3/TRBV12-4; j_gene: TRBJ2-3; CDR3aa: CASSPGQGTSTDTQYF; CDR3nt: TGTGCCAGCAGTCCAGGACAGGGCACTAGCACAGATACGCAGTATTTT
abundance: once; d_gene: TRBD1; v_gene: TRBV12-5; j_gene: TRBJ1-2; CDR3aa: CASGQRQGANYGYTF; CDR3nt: TGTGCTAGTGGTCAAAGACAGGGGGCTAACTATGGCTACACCTTC
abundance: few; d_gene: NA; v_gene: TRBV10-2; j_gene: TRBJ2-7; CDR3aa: CASSLTESYEQYF; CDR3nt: TGCGCCAGCAGTTTGACAGAGTCCTACGAGCAGTACTTC
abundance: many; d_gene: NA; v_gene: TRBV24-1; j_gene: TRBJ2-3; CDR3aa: CATSDSGGPNTDTQYF; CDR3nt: TGTGCCACCAGTGATTCGGGGGGCCCTAACACAGATACGCAGTATTTT
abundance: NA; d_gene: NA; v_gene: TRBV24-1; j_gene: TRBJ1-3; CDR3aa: CATSDSKGPGNTIYF; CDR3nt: TGTGCCACCAGTGATTCAAAAGGGCCAGGAAACACCATATATTTT
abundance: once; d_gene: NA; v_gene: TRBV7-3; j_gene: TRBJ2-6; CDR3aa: CASSLQSGPGANVLTF; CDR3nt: TGTGCCAGCAGCTTACAATCAGGCCCTGGGGCCAACGTCCTGACTTTC
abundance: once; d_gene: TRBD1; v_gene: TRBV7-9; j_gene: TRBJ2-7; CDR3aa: CASSTIRDRSYEQYF; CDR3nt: TGTGCCAGCAGCACGATCCGGGACAGGAGCTACGAGCAGTACTTC